One T cell receptor beta chain is described in this entry. This record belongs to a study of identifying expanded T cells in peripheral blood. Method: immunoSEQ multiplex PCR; TCRdb's copy keeps in-frame clones and lacks some. The repertoire holds about 58,000 clones, with over 80% as singletons. The CDR3 totals 10 residues. Per germline, CDR1 SGDLS and CDR2 YYNGEE. V gave up 0 bases and J gave up 5 bases, with 0 bases separating them. The source of this sequence is a person aged 18 to 75 in good health. This sequence joins TRBV9 and TRBJ2-7; D uncertain. Sequences were obtained from blood. This chain's CDR3 is CASSVDEQYF. The CDR3 DNA sequence: TGTGCCAGCAGCGTAGACGAGCAGTACTTC.